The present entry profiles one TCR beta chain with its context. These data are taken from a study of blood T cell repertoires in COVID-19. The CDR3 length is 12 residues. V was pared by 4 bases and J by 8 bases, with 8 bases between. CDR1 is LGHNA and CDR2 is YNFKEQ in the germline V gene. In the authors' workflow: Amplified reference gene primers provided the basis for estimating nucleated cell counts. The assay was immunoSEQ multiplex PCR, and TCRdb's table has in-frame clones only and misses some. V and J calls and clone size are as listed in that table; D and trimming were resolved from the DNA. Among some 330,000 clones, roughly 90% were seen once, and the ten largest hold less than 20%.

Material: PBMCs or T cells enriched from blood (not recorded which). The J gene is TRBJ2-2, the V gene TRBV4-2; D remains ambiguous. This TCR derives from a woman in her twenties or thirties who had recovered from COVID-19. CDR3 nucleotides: TGTGCCAGCAGCCCCCCTCGGGGGGAGCTGTTTTTT. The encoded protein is CASSPPRGELFF.